The clone carrying this T cell receptor beta chain was counted only a few times. TCRdb's table, derived via immunoSEQ multiplex PCR, lists solely in-frame clones and lacks some. The table includes approximately 150,000 clones, roughly 90% detected once. This CDR3 has 17 amino acids. Germline-derived CDR1 and CDR2 are SEHNR and FQNEAQ (reference sequence). The V end lost 6 bases, the J end lost 0 bases, and 20 bases lay between the germline ends. This record belongs to a study of blood T cell repertoires in COVID-19. The sequence derives from a woman between 50 and 59 years old with acute or convalescent COVID-19. Sequences were obtained from peripheral blood. This rearrangement joins TRBV7-9 to TRBJ1-1; possible D gene TRBD1, 5 bases. This CDR3 reads CASRPLRQIHMNTEAFF. CDR3 nucleotides: TGTGCCAGCAGACCACTCCGACAGATCCACATGAACACTGAAGCTTTCTTT.